This TCR beta chain comes out of a study of somatic mutations in cytotoxic T cells in rheumatoid arthritis. Study information: After diagnosis, patient blood (about 30 ml EDTA) was drawn right away, before any treatment was given. Broader study findings: Nothing was done to adjust for multiple comparisons when TRBV07 showed up slightly less in rheumatoid arthritis patients. It was found that CD8+ T-cell clonality in rheumatoid arthritis patients did not differ significantly from that in age-matched healthy controls.

As for this clone: Its antigen is unknown.

Authors' data handling: Rarely, patient CD8+ clones larger than 1% corresponded to published virus-specific TCRB sequences. Data came from immunoSEQ multiplex PCR; TCRdb stores just in-frame clones and leaves some out. Clone size and the V and J calls come from that table; the DNA yielded D and trimming. Here the sample spans some 10,000 clones, roughly 90% being singletons. With 4 bases removed from V and 5 bases from J, the gap between germline ends came to 8 bases. Germline V gene sequence: CDR1 MGHRA, CDR2 YSYEKL. This CDR3 is 13 amino acids long. The chain couples TRBV4-1 to TRBJ1-4; D is undetermined. The sequenced sample consisted of CD4+ T cells sorted from blood. The receptor was isolated from a woman younger than 30 with rheumatoid arthritis. CDR3: CASSLLPNEKLFF. The CDR3 region has the DNA TGCGCCAGCAGCCTCCTTCCCAATGAAAAACTGTTTTTT.